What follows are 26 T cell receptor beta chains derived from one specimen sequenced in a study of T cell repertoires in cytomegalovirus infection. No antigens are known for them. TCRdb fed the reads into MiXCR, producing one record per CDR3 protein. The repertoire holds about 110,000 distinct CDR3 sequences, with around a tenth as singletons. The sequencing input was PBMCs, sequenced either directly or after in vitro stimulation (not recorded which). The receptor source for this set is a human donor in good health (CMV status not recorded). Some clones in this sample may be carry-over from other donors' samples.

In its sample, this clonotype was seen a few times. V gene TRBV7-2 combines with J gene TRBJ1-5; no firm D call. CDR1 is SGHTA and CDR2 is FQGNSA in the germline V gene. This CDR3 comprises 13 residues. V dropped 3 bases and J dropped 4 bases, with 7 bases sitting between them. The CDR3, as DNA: TGTGCCAGCAGCTTCCCGCCGAATCAGCCCCAGCATTTT. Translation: CASSFPPNQPQHF.

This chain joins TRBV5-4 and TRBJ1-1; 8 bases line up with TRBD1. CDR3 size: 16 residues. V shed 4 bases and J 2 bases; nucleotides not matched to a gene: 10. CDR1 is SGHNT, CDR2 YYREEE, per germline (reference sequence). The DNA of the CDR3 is TGTGCCAGCAGCAACGCCCCGACAGGGGCTAACACTGAAGCTTTCTTT. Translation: CASSNAPTGANTEAFF.

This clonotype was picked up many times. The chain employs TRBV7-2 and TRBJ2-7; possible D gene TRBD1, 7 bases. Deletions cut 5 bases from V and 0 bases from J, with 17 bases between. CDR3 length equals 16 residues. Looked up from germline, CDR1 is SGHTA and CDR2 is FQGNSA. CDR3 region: CASSGSQGGSSYEQYF. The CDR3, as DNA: TGTGCCAGCAGCGGGAGCCAGGGGGGAAGCTCCTACGAGCAGTACTTC.

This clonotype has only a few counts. The CDR3 region has the DNA TGCGCCAGCAGCCGGATCTCTGGGGCCAACGTCCTGACTTTC. It specifies CASSRISGANVLTF. This sequence joins TRBV4-1 and TRBJ2-6; no firm D call. Germline V gene lookup returns CDR1 MGHRA and CDR2 YSYEKL. This CDR3 is built from 14 residues. V lost 4 bases and J 0 bases, leaving 4 bases between the germline ends.

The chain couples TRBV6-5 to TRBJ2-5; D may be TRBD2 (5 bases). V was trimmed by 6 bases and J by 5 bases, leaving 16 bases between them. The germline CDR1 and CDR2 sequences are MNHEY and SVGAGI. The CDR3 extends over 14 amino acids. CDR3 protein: CASRSTTSYETQYF. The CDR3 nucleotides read TGTGCCAGCAGGTCAACTACTAGTTACGAGACCCAGTACTTC.

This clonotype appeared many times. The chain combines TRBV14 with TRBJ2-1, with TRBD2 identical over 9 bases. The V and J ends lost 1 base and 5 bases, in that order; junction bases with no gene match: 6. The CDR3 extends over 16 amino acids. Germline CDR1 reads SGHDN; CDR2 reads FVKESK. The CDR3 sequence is CASSQVAGLANNEQFF. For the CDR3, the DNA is TGTGCCAGCAGCCAAGTTGCAGGACTAGCGAACAATGAGCAGTTCTTC.

This chain's CDR3 is CASSYTGGLAKNIQYF. The CDR3 DNA is TGTGCCAGCAGTTACACAGGGGGCCTGGCCAAAAACATTCAGTACTTC. The chain employs TRBV6-5 and TRBJ2-4; 9 nucleotides align to TRBD1. The CDR3 length is 16 residues. Trimming took 2 bases from V and 1 from J; bases not matched to a gene: 3. CDR1 MNHEY and CDR2 SVGAGI come from the germline V gene.

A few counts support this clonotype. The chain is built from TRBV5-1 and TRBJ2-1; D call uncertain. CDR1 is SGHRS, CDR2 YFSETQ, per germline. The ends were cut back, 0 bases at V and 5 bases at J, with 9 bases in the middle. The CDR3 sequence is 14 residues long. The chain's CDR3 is CASSLAGSDNEQFF. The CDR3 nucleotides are TGCGCCAGCAGCTTGGCGGGCTCAGACAATGAGCAGTTCTTC.

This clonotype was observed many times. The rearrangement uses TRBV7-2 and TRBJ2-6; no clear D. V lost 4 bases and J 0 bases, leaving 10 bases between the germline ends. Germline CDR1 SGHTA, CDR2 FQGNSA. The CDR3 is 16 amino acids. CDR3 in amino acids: CASSSDGSSGANVLTF. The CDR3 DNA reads TGTGCCAGCAGCTCGGACGGTAGCTCTGGGGCCAACGTCCTGACTTTC.

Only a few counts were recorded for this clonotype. CDR3 residues: CSAEQGAGTEAFF. Written as DNA, the CDR3 is TGCAGTGCTGAACAGGGGGCCGGGACTGAAGCTTTCTTT. The chain is built from TRBV20-1 and TRBJ1-1, with 9 bases lining up with TRBD1. J was trimmed by 5 bases and V by 5 bases; bases with no gene match: 6. CDR3 size: 13 residues. Germline lookup yields CDR1 DFQATT and CDR2 SNEGSKA (reference sequence).

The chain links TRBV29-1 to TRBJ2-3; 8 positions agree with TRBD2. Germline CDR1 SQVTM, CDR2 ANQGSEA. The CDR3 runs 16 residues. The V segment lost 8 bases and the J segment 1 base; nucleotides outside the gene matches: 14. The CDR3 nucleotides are TGCAGCTCAAAGGAGGCGGGGGGCGGGGGCACAGATACGCAGTATTTT. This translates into CSSKEAGGGGTDTQYF.

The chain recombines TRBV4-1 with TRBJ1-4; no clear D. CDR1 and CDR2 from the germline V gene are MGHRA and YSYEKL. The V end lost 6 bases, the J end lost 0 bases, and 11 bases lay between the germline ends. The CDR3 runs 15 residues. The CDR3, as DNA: TGCGCCAGCAGGGTGACATTCTCAACTAATGAAAAACTGTTTTTT. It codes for CASRVTFSTNEKLFF.

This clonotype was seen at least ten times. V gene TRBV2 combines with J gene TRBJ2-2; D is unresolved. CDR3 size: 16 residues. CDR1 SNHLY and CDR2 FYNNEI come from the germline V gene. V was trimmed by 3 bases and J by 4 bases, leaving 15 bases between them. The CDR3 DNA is TGTGCCAGCAGTGAGGCCACCTCTAAGGTCACCGGGGAGCTGTTTTTT. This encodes CASSEATSKVTGELFF.

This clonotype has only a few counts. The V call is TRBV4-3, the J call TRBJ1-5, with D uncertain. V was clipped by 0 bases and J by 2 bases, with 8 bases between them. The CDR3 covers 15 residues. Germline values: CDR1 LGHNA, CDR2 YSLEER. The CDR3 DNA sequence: TGCGCCAGCAGCCAAGATGACGGGGGCAATCAGCCCCAGCATTTT. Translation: CASSQDDGGNQPQHF.

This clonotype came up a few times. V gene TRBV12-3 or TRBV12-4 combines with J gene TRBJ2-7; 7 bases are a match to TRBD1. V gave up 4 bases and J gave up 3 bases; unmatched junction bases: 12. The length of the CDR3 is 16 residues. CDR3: CASSSPLRGQIYEQYF. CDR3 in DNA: TGTGCCAGCAGTTCCCCCTTGAGGGGACAGATCTACGAGCAGTACTTC.

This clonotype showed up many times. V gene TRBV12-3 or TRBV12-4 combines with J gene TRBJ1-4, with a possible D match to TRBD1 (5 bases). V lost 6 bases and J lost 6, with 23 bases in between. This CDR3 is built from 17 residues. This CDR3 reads CASRLRGGALGDEKLFF. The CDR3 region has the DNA TGTGCCAGCAGACTTAGGGGTGGGGCCCTTGGGGATGAAAAACTGTTTTTT.

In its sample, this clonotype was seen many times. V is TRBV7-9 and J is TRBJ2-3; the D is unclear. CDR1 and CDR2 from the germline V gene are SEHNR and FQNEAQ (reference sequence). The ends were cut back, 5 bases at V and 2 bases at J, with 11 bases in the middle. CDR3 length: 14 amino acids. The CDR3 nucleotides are TGTGCCAGCAGCACGGGCCCCTCCACAGATACGCAGTATTTT. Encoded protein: CASSTGPSTDTQYF.

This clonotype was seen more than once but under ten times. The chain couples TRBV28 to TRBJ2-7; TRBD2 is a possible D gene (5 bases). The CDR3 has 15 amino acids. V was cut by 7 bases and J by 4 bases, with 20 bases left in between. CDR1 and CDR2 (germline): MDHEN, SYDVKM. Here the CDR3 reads CASIHQRLRGYEQYF. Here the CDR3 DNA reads TGTGCCAGCATCCATCAACGACTCCGGGGTTACGAGCAGTACTTC.

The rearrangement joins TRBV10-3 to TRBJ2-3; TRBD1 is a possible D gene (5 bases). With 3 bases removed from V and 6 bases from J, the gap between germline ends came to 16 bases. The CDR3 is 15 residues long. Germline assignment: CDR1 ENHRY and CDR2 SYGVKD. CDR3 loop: CAISDVQGGSDTQYF. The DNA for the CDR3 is TGTGCCATCAGTGACGTCCAGGGCGGTTCGGATACGCAGTATTTT.

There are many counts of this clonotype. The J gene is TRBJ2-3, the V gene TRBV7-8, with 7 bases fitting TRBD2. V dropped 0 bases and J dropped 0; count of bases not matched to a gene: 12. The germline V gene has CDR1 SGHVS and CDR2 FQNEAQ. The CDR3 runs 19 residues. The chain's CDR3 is CASSLALSLAVPSTDTQYF. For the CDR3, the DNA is TGTGCCAGCAGCTTAGCGTTAAGCCTAGCGGTGCCTAGCACAGATACGCAGTATTTT.

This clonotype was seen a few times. Here the CDR3 reads CASSAQGWTDTQYF. The CDR3 nucleotides read TGTGCCAGCAGCGCTCAGGGTTGGACAGATACGCAGTATTTT. The chain carries TRBV9 and TRBJ2-3; a possible D gene is TRBD1 (5 bases). V was cut by 3 bases and J by 3 bases, with 11 bases left in between. The CDR3 has 14 amino acids. Per germline, CDR1 SGDLS and CDR2 YYNGEE.

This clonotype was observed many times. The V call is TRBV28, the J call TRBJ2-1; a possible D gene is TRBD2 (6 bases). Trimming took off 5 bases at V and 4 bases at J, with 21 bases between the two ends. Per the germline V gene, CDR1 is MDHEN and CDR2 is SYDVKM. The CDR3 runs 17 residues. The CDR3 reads CASSPPRGSGGYNEQFF. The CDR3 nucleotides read TGTGCCAGCAGTCCCCCCCGGGGTAGCGGAGGGTACAATGAGCAGTTCTTC.

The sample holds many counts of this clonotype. CDR3 sequence: CSVRGSGRAGTGELFF. The CDR3 DNA follows: TGCAGCGTCAGGGGTAGCGGGAGGGCCGGCACCGGGGAGCTGTTTTTT. The chain links TRBV29-1 to TRBJ2-2, with 11 bases matching TRBD2. V shed 6 bases and J 4 bases; nucleotides not matched to a gene: 10. Per germline, CDR1 SQVTM and CDR2 ANQGSEA. CDR3 length: 16 residues.

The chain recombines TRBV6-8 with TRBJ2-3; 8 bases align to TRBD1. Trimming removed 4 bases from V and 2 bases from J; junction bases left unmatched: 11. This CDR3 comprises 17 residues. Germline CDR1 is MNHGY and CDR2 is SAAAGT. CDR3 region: CASSSWTGTPLTDTQYF. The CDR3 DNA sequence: TGTGCCAGCAGTTCCTGGACAGGGACACCTCTCACAGATACGCAGTATTTT.

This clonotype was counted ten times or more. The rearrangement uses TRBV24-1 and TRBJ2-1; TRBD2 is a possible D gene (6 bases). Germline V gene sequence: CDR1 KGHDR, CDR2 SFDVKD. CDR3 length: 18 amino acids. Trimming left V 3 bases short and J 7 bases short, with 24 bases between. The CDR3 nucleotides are TGTGCCACCAGTGATCCTTGGTCCCGGGAGAAGGGCTTAAATGAGCAGTTCTTC. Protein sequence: CATSDPWSREKGLNEQFF.

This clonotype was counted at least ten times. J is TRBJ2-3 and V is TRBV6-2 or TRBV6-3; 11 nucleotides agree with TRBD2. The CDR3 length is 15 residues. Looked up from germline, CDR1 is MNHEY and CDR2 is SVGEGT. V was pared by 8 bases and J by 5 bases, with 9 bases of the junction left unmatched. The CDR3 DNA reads TGTGCCAGCGAATTAGCGGGAGGGCCTGAAGATACGCAGTATTTT. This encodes CASELAGGPEDTQYF.